Listed here are 15 T cell receptor beta chains from one sample, sequenced in a study of ipilimumab plus nivolumab after autologous stem cell transplantation. Profiling relied on immunoSEQ multiplex PCR, and the TCRdb table lists in-frame clones only, not all of them. The data hold 15,000 to 20,000 clones, with 65% to 80% observed a single time. The input for sequencing was PBMCs, taken in a trial of ipilimumab plus nivolumab as post-transplant consolidation. Receptors originate from a male donor with diffuse large B-cell lymphoma.

CDR3 loop: CASSSRVSGSGDTEAFF. The DNA of the CDR3 is TGCGCCAGCAGCTCACGAGTTAGTGGGTCGGGGGACACTGAAGCTTTCTTT. The chain carries TRBV5-1 and TRBJ1-1; D perhaps matches TRBD1 (5 bases). Looked up from germline, CDR1 is SGHRS and CDR2 is YFSETQ. This CDR3 contains 17 residues. Trimming took 3 bases from V and 3 from J, leaving 21 bases between them.

The chain carries TRBV2 and TRBJ2-2; D gene ambiguous. Deletions cut 6 bases from V and 5 bases from J, with 4 bases between. The CDR3 sequence is 11 residues long. Germline CDR1 SNHLY, CDR2 FYNNEI. In DNA, the CDR3 is TGTGCCAGCAGGGGAACCGGGGAGCTGTTTTTT. This encodes CASRGTGELFF.

The chain recombines TRBV20-1 with TRBJ2-7; unclear D gene. The germline V gene encodes CDR1 DFQATT and CDR2 SNEGSKA (reference sequence). V was shortened by 3 bases and J by 4 bases, with 7 bases between the two germline ends. This CDR3 comprises 11 residues. The CDR3 bases are TGCAGTGCTAGTTCCCCTTACGAGCAGTACTTC. It specifies CSASSPYEQYF.

The rearrangement links TRBV18 to TRBJ1-2, with 8 bases identical to TRBD1. CDR1 and CDR2 (germline): KGHSH, LQKENI. CDR3 length: 13 amino acids. The V gene end was trimmed by 6 bases and the J gene end by 2 bases; junction bases not matched to a gene: 2. The CDR3 DNA follows: TGTGCCAGCTCGGGACAGGCGAACTATGGCTACACCTTC. It codes for CASSGQANYGYTF.

The genes are TRBV27 and TRBJ2-7, with TRBD1 matching over 10 bases. V lost 5 bases to trimming and J lost 6 bases; unmatched junction nucleotides: 13. The germline V gene has CDR1 MNHEY and CDR2 SMNVEV (reference sequence). The CDR3 is 16 amino acids. The CDR3 DNA sequence: TGTGCCAGCAGTCCTACCGGGACAGGGGCCGGTGGCGAGCAGTACTTC. It specifies CASSPTGTGAGGEQYF.

A single count supports this clone. V is TRBV7-2 and J is TRBJ1-5; a weak D match, TRBD1 (6 bases). V was trimmed by 5 bases and J by 0 bases, leaving 11 bases between them. The CDR3 is 15 amino acids. The germline V gene encodes CDR1 SGHTA and CDR2 FQGNSA. The CDR3 spells CASSPRGYSNQPQHF. The CDR3 DNA follows: TGTGCCAGCAGCCCGAGGGGGTATAGCAATCAGCCCCAGCATTTT.

The chain recombines TRBV6-5 with TRBJ2-7; possible D gene TRBD1, 6 bases. This CDR3 spans 11 amino acids. The V and J ends lost 7 bases and 6 bases respectively, with 10 bases between them. CDR1 is MNHEY, CDR2 SVGAGI, per germline. The CDR3 spells CASTLGGEQYF. The CDR3, as DNA: TGTGCCAGCACCTTAGGGGGCGAGCAGTACTTC.

The chain couples TRBV28 to TRBJ1-1; maybe TRBD1 (5 bases). Germline-derived CDR1 and CDR2 are MDHEN and SYDVKM. V lost 6 bases, J lost 9 bases, and 23 bases lay in between. CDR3 length: 15 amino acids. CDR3 sequence (DNA): TGTGCCAGCAGCTTCGGAGGGGAGACCCCTCTGCAAGCTTTCTTT. Translating it yields CASSFGGETPLQAFF.

In the case of this clone: At one end the junction does not follow the germline gene, possibly because of a read error. V usage is TRBV2 and J usage is TRBJ2-7; D might be TRBD1 or TRBD2, each matching 6 bases. Germline loops: CDR1 SNHLY, CDR2 FYNNEI. This CDR3 has 14 amino acids. CDR3 nucleotides: TGTGCCAGCCCGACGGGGGCAGGCCAGGCTAGTATGGACTTC. As protein: CASPTGAGQASMDF. Together with reference TRBV2 and TRBJ2-7, the CDR3 gives the full variable domain: EPEVTQTPSHQVTQMGQEVILRCVPISNHLYFYWYRQILGQKVEFLVSFYNNEISEKSEIFDDQFSVERPDGSNFTLKIRSTKLEDSAMYFCASPTGAGQASMDFGPGTRLTVT.

The chain combines TRBV7-8 with TRBJ2-7, with 13 positions matching TRBD2. This CDR3 region has 14 residues. After removal of 4 bases from V and 13 bases from J, the junction contained 10 bases not matched to a gene. In germline, CDR1 is SGHVS, CDR2 FQNEAQ. CDR3 loop: CASSSTSGGANDYF. The CDR3 DNA is TGTGCCAGCAGCTCAACTAGCGGGGGGGCCAATGATTACTTC.

This clone was counted only a few times. The chain carries TRBV2 and TRBJ2-7; D may be TRBD1 or TRBD2 (5 bases each). Trimming stripped 10 bases from V and 4 bases from J, with 11 bases between. Germline V gives CDR1 SNHLY, CDR2 FYNNEI. The length of the CDR3 is 11 residues. The CDR3 sequence: CATGLGYEQYF. Here the CDR3 DNA reads TGTGCCACGGGGCTAGGATACGAGCAGTACTTC.

The genes are TRBV6-5 and TRBJ1-5, with D possibly matching TRBD1 (5 bases). Germline lookup yields CDR1 MNHEY and CDR2 SVGAGI. There are 14 residues in the CDR3. V was cut by 7 bases and J by 9 bases, with 19 bases left in between. CDR3 DNA sequence: TGTGCCAGCAAGCGGAGCGGGGCGGGTCGGCCCCAGCATTTT. It translates to CASKRSGAGRPQHF.

The chain joins TRBV6-1 to TRBJ1-5; D gene ambiguous. This CDR3 is built from 14 residues. Germline loops: CDR1 MNHNS, CDR2 SASEGT. The V end was cut by 8 bases, the J end by 1 base, with 12 bases between. The DNA for the CDR3 is TGTGCCAGCGCTAGCCGACAAAGCAATCAGCCCCAGCATTTT. It is translated as CASASRQSNQPQHF.

This rearrangement joins TRBV5-5 to TRBJ2-5; maybe TRBD1 (6 bases). Germline CDR1 and CDR2: SGHKS and YYEKEE (reference sequence). The ends were cut back, 0 bases at V and 2 bases at J, with 8 bases in the middle. This CDR3 is built from 14 residues. CDR3 sequence reads: CASSLAQGQETQYF. The CDR3 DNA is TGTGCCAGCAGCTTGGCGCAGGGGCAAGAGACCCAGTACTTC.

The chain links TRBV7-9 to TRBJ2-1, with D perhaps given as TRBD1 or TRBD2 (5 bases each). This CDR3 has 15 residues. The V end was cut by 4 bases, the J end by 8 bases, with 18 bases between. Germline V lookup: CDR1 SEHNR, CDR2 FQNEAQ (reference sequence). CDR3 sequence reads: CASSSPLGRADEQFF. The CDR3 coding sequence is TGTGCCAGCAGCTCGCCCTTGGGGCGGGCAGATGAGCAGTTCTTC.